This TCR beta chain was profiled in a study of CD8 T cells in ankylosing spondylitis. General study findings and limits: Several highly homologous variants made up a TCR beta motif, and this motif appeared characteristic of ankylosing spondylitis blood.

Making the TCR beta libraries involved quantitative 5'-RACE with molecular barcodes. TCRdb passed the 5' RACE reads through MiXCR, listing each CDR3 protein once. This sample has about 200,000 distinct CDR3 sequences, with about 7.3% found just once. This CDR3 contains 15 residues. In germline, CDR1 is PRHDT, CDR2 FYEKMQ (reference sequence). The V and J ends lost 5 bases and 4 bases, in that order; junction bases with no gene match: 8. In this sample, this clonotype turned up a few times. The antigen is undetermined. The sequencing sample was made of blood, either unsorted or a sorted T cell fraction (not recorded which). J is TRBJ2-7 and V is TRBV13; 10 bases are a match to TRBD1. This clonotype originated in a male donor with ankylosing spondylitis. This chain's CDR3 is CASSPAGTGVYEQYF. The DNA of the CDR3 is TGTGCCAGCAGCCCAGCCGGGACAGGGGTTTACGAGCAGTACTTC.